The 8 T cell receptor beta chains given below trace back to one sample, sequenced in a study of blood T cell repertoires in COVID-19. The protocol was immunoSEQ multiplex PCR, while the TCRdb copy is restricted to in-frame clones and leaves out a portion. The repertoire consists of 100,000 to 150,000 clones, with 84% occurring once and the leading ten covering under 15%. Source material: peripheral blood. Receptor source: a woman aged 25-40 years who had recovered from COVID-19.

This chain connects TRBV6-1 to TRBJ2-3, with 12 bases that match TRBD2. The germline CDR1 and CDR2 sequences are MNHNS and SASEGT. After removal of 5 bases from V and 5 bases from J, the junction contained 8 bases not matched to a gene. The CDR3 contains 16 residues. In DNA, the CDR3 is TGTGCCAGCAGTAAAGGACTAGCGGGGTCACAAGATACGCAGTATTTT. Amino acid sequence: CASSKGLAGSQDTQYF.

The rearrangement uses TRBV6-5 and TRBJ1-2; tentatively, D is TRBD1 (5 bases). CDR1 is MNHEY and CDR2 is SVGAGI in the germline V gene. The ends were cut back, 7 bases at V and 4 bases at J, with 19 bases in the middle. This CDR3 region has 15 residues. In nucleotides, the CDR3 is TGTGCCAGCAACCCCGCCGGCGGGGCGGTCTATGGCTACACCTTC. It translates to CASNPAGGAVYGYTF.

The genes are TRBV18 and TRBJ2-5; 10 bases line up with TRBD2. Germline CDR1 and CDR2: KGHSH and LQKENI. V dropped 4 bases and J dropped 5; count of bases not matched to a gene: 10. There are 16 residues in the CDR3. CDR3 amino acids: CASSLEIAGGLETQYF. Here the CDR3 DNA reads TGTGCCAGCTCACTAGAAATAGCGGGAGGTTTGGAGACCCAGTACTTC.

The J gene is TRBJ1-4, the V gene TRBV10-3; 9 positions agree with TRBD1. V lost 4 bases, J lost 5 bases, and 2 bases stayed unmatched. This CDR3 is 14 amino acids long. Germline lookup yields CDR1 ENHRY and CDR2 SYGVKD. The CDR3 nucleotides read TGTGCCATCAGTGCACAGGGGGCGAATGAAAAACTGTTTTTT. Translated, it gives CAISAQGANEKLFF.

This chain connects TRBV6-5 to TRBJ2-5, with 7 bases identical to TRBD2. CDR3 length: 12 amino acids. With 10 bases clipped from V and 1 base from J, the junction kept 3 bases outside the gene matches. CDR1 MNHEY and CDR2 SVGAGI come from the germline V gene. The CDR3 region has the DNA TGTGCCACAAGCGGGACCCAAGAGACCCAGTACTTC. It yields the protein CATSGTQETQYF.

The chain combines TRBV2 with TRBJ1-2; 7 bases are shared with TRBD1. V shed 3 bases, J shed 4 bases, and the junction held 23 bases outside the gene matches. This CDR3 has 20 amino acids. CDR1 and CDR2 (germline): SNHLY, FYNNEI. CDR3 sequence: CASSEPRQGTGLDFSYGYTF. In DNA form, the CDR3 reads TGTGCCAGCAGTGAGCCGCGACAGGGAACGGGCCTAGACTTTTCCTATGGCTACACCTTC.

This chain links TRBV27 with TRBJ2-5, with TRBD1 matching 7 bases. The CDR3 runs to 14 residues. Germline V gene data show CDR1 as MNHEY and CDR2 as SMNVEV (reference sequence). V trimming: 2 bases; J trimming: 1 base; junction bases outside the gene matches: 1. CDR3: CASSLTGVQETQYF. CDR3 nucleotide sequence: TGTGCCAGCAGTTTAACAGGGGTCCAAGAGACCCAGTACTTC.

This clone appeared a single time. The chain has TRBV5-1 and TRBJ1-1; 7 bases agree with TRBD1. The CDR3 has 14 amino acids. Germline V gene lookup returns CDR1 SGHRS and CDR2 YFSETQ. V shed 0 bases and J 3 bases; nucleotides not matched to a gene: 2. The CDR3 DNA reads as TGCGCCAGCAGCTTGGCAGGACAGGACACTGAAGCTTTCTTT. Translating gives CASSLAGQDTEAFF.